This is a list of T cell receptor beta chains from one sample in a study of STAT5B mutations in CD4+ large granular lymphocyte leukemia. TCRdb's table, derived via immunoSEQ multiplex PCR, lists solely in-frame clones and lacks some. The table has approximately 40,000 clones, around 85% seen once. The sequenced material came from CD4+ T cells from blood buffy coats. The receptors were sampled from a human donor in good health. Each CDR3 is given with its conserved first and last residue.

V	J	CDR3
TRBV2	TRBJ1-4	CASTRDNRVEKLFF
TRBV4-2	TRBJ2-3	CASSQLAGGQADTQYF
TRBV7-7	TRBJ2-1	CASSLGQGPYNEQFF
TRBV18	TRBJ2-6	CASSPKEASGANVLTF
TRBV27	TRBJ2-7	CASSSRRGAYEQYF
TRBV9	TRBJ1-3	CASSVSQSGNTIYF
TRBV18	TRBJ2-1	CASSSGQGAGEQFF
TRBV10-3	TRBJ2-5	CAISEIYQNGETQYF
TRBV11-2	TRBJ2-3	CASSDTSVYQYF
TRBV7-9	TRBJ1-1	CASSLGLPNTEAFF
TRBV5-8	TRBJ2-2	CASSRTSTGELFF
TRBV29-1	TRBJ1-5	CSVVDGWGQPQHF
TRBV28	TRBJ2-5	CASSPPISPETQYF
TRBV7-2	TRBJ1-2	CASSFYQGHHGYTF
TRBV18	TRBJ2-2	CASSPVGSANTGELFF
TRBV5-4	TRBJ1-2	CASGLGSDRELGYTF
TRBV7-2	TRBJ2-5	CASSSLAGGPETQYF
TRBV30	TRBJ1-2	CAFPPGGGDGYTF
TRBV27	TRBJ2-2	CASRQQGSPGELFF
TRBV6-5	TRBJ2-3	CASSSQGMADTQYF
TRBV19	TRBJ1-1	CASTRTGIMNTEAFF
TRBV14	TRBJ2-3	CASNLARSTDTQYF
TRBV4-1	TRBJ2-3	CASSHGIRGGDTQYF
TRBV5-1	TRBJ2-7	CASRDGTGSHEQYF
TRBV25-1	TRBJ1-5	CASSAIGNQPQHF
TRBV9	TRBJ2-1	CASSLSGARSYNEQFF
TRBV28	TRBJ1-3	CASIQGPGNTIYF
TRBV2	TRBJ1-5	CASSESGRGYQPQHF
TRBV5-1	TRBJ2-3	CASSLSPGGATDTQYF
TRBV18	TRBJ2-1	CASSPPSSGYNEQFF
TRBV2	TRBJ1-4	CASSAGSNEKLFF
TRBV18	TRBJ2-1	CASSPTSGGSYNEQFF
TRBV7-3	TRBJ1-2	CASSLTGGYGYTF
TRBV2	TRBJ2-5	CASSATSGGMQETQYF
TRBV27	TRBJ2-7	CASSGLGPPFSYEQYF
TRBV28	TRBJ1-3	CATSTGGSGNTIYF
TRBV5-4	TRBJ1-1	CASLHNRGVDTEAFF
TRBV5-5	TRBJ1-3	CASSLAGSRRNTIYF
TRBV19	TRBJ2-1	CASSIEPAVYNEQFF
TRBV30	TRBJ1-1	CAWSVPKEAFF
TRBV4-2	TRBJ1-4	CASSQEPTGGGNEKLFF
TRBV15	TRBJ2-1	CATSGGGSRYEQFF
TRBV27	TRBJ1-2	CASRRAGERSNYGYTF
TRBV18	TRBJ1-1	CASSPPGLQPEAFF
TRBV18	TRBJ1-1	CASSPPAHRTEAFF
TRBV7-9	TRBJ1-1	CASRPGTAMNTEAFF
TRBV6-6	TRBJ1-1	CASSYSGQGYTEAFF
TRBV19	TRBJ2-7	CASSIDLRDGLYEQYF
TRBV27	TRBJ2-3	CASSFGRGSTDTQYF
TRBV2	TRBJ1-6	CASRAGTLYNSPLHF
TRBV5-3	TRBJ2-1	CARSLEPWRGQDNEQFF
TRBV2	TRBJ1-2	CASSERAVESYGYTF
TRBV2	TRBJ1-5	CASSGSTSNQPQHF
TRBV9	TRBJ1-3	CASSASGPGGNTIYF